These T cell receptor beta chains were read from a single sample in a study of cytomegalovirus exposure and HLA in healthy donors. TCRdb's table, derived via immunoSEQ multiplex PCR, lists solely in-frame clones and lacks some. There are more than 85,000 clones in the sample; 70% to 80% occur only once, and around 1.3% lies in the top ten. The material sequenced was PBMCs. Receptors originate from a man aged 35-49 years in good health and CMV-seronegative. Both conserved end residues are part of each CDR3. The D gene is left open where the match is weak. Where a row states a size, it is once, few, many or the class of an expanded clone; other rows omit it.

NA	NA	TRBV19	TRBJ2-7	14	TGTGCCAGTACCCCGAATTGGGGGCCCCACGAGCAGTACTTC	CASTPNWGPHEQYF
TRBD2	NA	TRBV5-6	TRBJ2-2	18	TGTGCCAGCAGCTTGTTGACTAGCGGGAGGCCCATGTCGGAGGAGCTGTTTTTT	CASSLLTSGRPMSEELFF
NA	NA	TRBV18	TRBJ2-2	14	TGTGCCAGCTCACCACCCTCGGGCACCGGGGAGCTGTTTTTT	CASSPPSGTGELFF
NA	NA	TRBV7-2	TRBJ1-2	14	TGTGCCAGCAGCACCCCCCGGGGGGCGGACGGCTACACCTTC	CASSTPRGADGYTF
TRBD1	few	TRBV4-3	TRBJ2-2	15	TGCGCCAGCAGCTGGGGGCAGGGGGATGTCGGGGAGCTGTTTTTT	CASSWGQGDVGELFF
NA	NA	TRBV7-2	TRBJ2-7	15	TGTGCCAGCACCAGGCCAGGCCAGAGCTCCTACGAGCAGTACTTC	CASTRPGQSSYEQYF
NA	NA	TRBV4-1	TRBJ1-2	14	TGCGCCAGCAGCCAAGTCAGGGGTGGCTATGGCTACACCTTC	CASSQVRGGYGYTF
NA	NA	TRBV7-2	TRBJ1-5	15	TGTGCCAGCAGCTTAGCGGGAGGAGGGGCTCAGCCCCAGCATTTT	CASSLAGGGAQPQHF
NA	NA	TRBV6-5	TRBJ2-7	16	TGTGCCAGCAGTTACTCGGGTCGCGGGATATTTTTCGAGCAGTACTTC	CASSYSGRGIFFEQYF
TRBD2	NA	TRBV5-4	TRBJ2-5	14	TGTGCCAGCAGCCGACTAGCGGGAGAAAAGACCCAGTACTTC	CASSRLAGEKTQYF
NA	NA	TRBV12-5	TRBJ1-2	15	TGTGCTAGTGCCATGAAGGGACTTCGTAGCTATGGCTACACCTTC	CASAMKGLRSYGYTF
NA	NA	TRBV4-1	TRBJ1-3	15	TGCGCCAGCAGCCAGTTACAGGAATCTGGAAACACCATATATTTT	CASSQLQESGNTIYF
TRBD1	NA	TRBV7-9	TRBJ2-1	15	TGTGCCAGCAGCTCCCACAGGGGCTCCTACAATGAGCAGTTCTTC	CASSSHRGSYNEQFF
TRBD1	NA	TRBV11-1	TRBJ2-5	16	TGTGCCAGCAGCTTAGTCGGACAGGGGTACGGAGAGACCCAGTACTTC	CASSLVGQGYGETQYF
NA	NA	TRBV4-1	TRBJ2-3	15	TGCGCCAGCAGCCAAGACGAACAGCGCACAGATACGCAGTATTTT	CASSQDEQRTDTQYF
TRBD1	few	TRBV6-5	TRBJ2-7	15	TGTGCCAGCAGTCAGGGGACAGGGATTTCGAACGAGCAGTACTTC	CASSQGTGISNEQYF
NA	NA	TRBV9	TRBJ2-1	16	TGTGCCAGCAGCGCCCAAAGCGGAGGCTCCTACAATGAGCAGTTCTTC	CASSAQSGGSYNEQFF
TRBD2	NA	TRBV28	TRBJ2-2	14	TGTGCCAGCACCCCGGGGGGAGGCACCGGGGAGCTGTTTTTT	CASTPGGGTGELFF
TRBD1	NA	TRBV9	TRBJ1-1	15	TGTGCCAGCAGCGTAGGGGACAGATTGAACACTGAAGCTTTCTTT	CASSVGDRLNTEAFF
NA	NA	TRBV7-2	TRBJ1-1	11	TGTGCCAGCAGCACAGGGATTTTAGCTTTCTTT	CASSTGILAFF
NA	few	TRBV27	TRBJ2-2	13	TGTGCCAGTCTAGAGACGAACACCGGGGAGCTGTTTTTT	CASLETNTGELFF
NA	few	TRBV19	TRBJ1-1	12	TGTGCCAGTAGAATAGGCGGCACTGAAGCTTTCTTT	CASRIGGTEAFF
NA	few	TRBV28	TRBJ1-1	14	TGTGCCAGCAGTTTATGGCGGGGAATCAATGAAGCTTTCTTT	CASSLWRGINEAFF
NA	NA	TRBV7-9	TRBJ1-1	16	TGTGCCAGCACCCCCCGCGATTTGGGAGCTAACACTGAAGCTTTCTTT	CASTPRDLGANTEAFF
NA	NA	TRBV7-9	TRBJ2-7	16	TGTGCCAGCAGCTCCCCGCTGCGGGGCGGGTCCTACGAGCAGTACTTC	CASSSPLRGGSYEQYF
NA	NA	TRBV29-1	TRBJ1-3	15	TGCAGCGTTGAAGAGGGGGGGAACTCTGGAAACACCATATATTTT	CSVEEGGNSGNTIYF
NA	NA	TRBV2	TRBJ1-4	13	TGTGCCAGCACCAGGGTAACTGGGGAAAAACTGTTTTTT	CASTRVTGEKLFF
TRBD2	NA	TRBV6-5	TRBJ2-1	14	TGTGCCAGCAGTAAACTAGCGGGAGTGTATGAGCAGTTCTTC	CASSKLAGVYEQFF
TRBD1	NA	TRBV5-8	TRBJ1-6	15	TGTGCCAGCAGCTTGGCAGGACAGGGGGTTTCACCCCTCCACTTT	CASSLAGQGVSPLHF
TRBD1	once	TRBV7-2	TRBJ2-5	14	TGTGCCAGCAAGCTTGGACAGGGACAAGAGACCCAGTACTTC	CASKLGQGQETQYF
NA	few	TRBV6-5	TRBJ2-7	15	TGTGCCAGCAGTTACCGGGATAAAGGGGGATACGAGCAGTACTTC	CASSYRDKGGYEQYF
NA	NA	TRBV7-9	TRBJ1-1	14	TGTGCCAGCAGCCTAACGACAGTGAACACTGAAGCTTTCTTT	CASSLTTVNTEAFF
NA	NA	TRBV6-5	TRBJ2-3	14	TGTGCCAGCAGTCCAAAACGAAGACACCATACGCAGTATTTT	CASSPKRRHHTQYF
TRBD1	few	TRBV6-1	TRBJ1-4	15	TGTGCCAGCAGTGAAGGGGAGACAGGGGGCGAAAAACTGTTTTTT	CASSEGETGGEKLFF
NA	NA	TRBV27	TRBJ2-7	14	TGTGCCAGCAGTTCCCCGAGCGGGTCCTACGAGCAGTACTTC	CASSSPSGSYEQYF
TRBD1	NA	TRBV11-3	TRBJ2-7	15	TGTGCCAGCAGCTTAGGAAAGACAGGGCCCTACGAGCAGTACTTC	CASSLGKTGPYEQYF
NA	few	TRBV28	TRBJ1-2	13	TGTGCCGGAGCGGGGGCAGGAAGTAATGGCTACACCTTC	CAGAGAGSNGYTF
TRBD2	NA	TRBV7-2	TRBJ2-1	15	TGTGCCAGCAGCTTAGTAGCGGGGGGGCTCAATGAGCAGTTCTTC	CASSLVAGGLNEQFF
NA	few	TRBV9	TRBJ1-2	14	TGTGCCAGCACCAAGAATGGGGAGGGCTATGGCTACACCTTC	CASTKNGEGYGYTF
TRBD1	NA	TRBV7-9	TRBJ2-3	17	TGTGCCAGCAGCCCCCGACAGGGAATCTCTAGCACAGATACGCAGTATTTT	CASSPRQGISSTDTQYF
TRBD2	NA	TRBV4-1	TRBJ2-1	17	TGCGCCAGCAGCCAAGGGAGACTAGCGGGGGGGTACAATGAGCAGTTCTTC	CASSQGRLAGGYNEQFF
NA	NA	TRBV29-1	TRBJ1-2	12	TGCAGCGCCCTAGGCTGGCGCGGGGGCTACACCTTC	CSALGWRGGYTF
TRBD1	few	TRBV6-1	TRBJ1-5	14	TGTGCCAGTAGAGGACAGGGGAGCAATCAGCCCCAGCATTTT	CASRGQGSNQPQHF
NA	few	TRBV27	TRBJ2-7	14	TGTGCCAGCAGTCCGGCCGGGGAGTCATACGAGCAGTACTTC	CASSPAGESYEQYF
TRBD1	NA	TRBV11-3	TRBJ2-7	16	TGTGCCAGCAGCCCTGGGGACAGGGGGGGTACCTACGAGCAGTACTTC	CASSPGDRGGTYEQYF
NA	NA	TRBV5-4	TRBJ2-1	18	TGTGCCAGCAGCTTGAGGGATGTGTGGGAGAGGGGGTACAATGAGCAGTTCTTC	CASSLRDVWERGYNEQFF
NA	NA	TRBV28	TRBJ2-7	14	TGTGCCAGCACCCCAAGGGGATTCGCGACCGAGCAGTACTTC	CASTPRGFATEQYF
TRBD1	NA	TRBV28	TRBJ1-1	16	TGTGCCACCTCATCCCAGGTACAGGGGATGAACACTGAAGCTTTCTTT	CATSSQVQGMNTEAFF
NA	few	TRBV6-5	TRBJ1-6	14	TGTGCCAGCAGTCCAACGGGGTCACATTCACCCCTCCACTTT	CASSPTGSHSPLHF
NA	NA	TRBV5-1	TRBJ1-1	15	TGCGCCAGCAGCTTATCGTCCGGGTTTGGGACTGAAGCTTTCTTT	CASSLSSGFGTEAFF
NA	few	TRBV13	TRBJ2-5	13	TGTGCCAGCAGCTCCACAGGGCAAGAGACCCAGTACTTC	CASSSTGQETQYF
NA	few	TRBV19	TRBJ1-1	11	TGTGCCAGTATTCGTCAGGGTTGGGCTTTCTTT	CASIRQGWAFF
NA	NA	TRBV7-2	TRBJ2-5	16	TGTGCCAGCAGCTTAGTGAGTGGGCAGGGATTAGAGACCCAGTACTTC	CASSLVSGQGLETQYF